The entry below gives a single T cell receptor (beta chain) sequence along with its context. Antigen: not known. The source of the sample is a study of graft-versus-host responses after intestinal transplantation. At the level of the study: The recipients all started with anti-thymocyte globulin induction and then took tacrolimus and steroids for 2 to 3 years. General study points: Graft-versus-host to host-versus-graft clonal ratios in allografts were high in patients with graft-donor T cell macrochimerism. Early declines in HvG clones that occurred post-transplant were associated with peak circulating GvH clone levels.

Sequencing used immunoSEQ multiplex PCR; TCRdb keeps in-frame clones, though not all of them. The repertoire holds 75,000 to 90,000 clones, with 85% to 90% as singletons. The CDR3 is 13 residues long. Germline V gene data show CDR1 as SGHTA and CDR2 as FQGTGA. With 4 bases removed from V and 6 bases from J, the gap between germline ends came to 11 bases. Sample: unstimulated CD4+ T cells sorted from spleen or lymph node cells, taken before intestinal transplant. The chain uses TRBV7-3 and TRBJ2-3, with a tentative D call TRBD1 (6 bases). The TCR originated in a human donor who received an intestinal transplant. The CDR3 DNA follows: TGTGCCAGCAGCTCACAGGGTGCGGATACGCAGTATTTT. This codes for CASSSQGADTQYF.